This TCR beta chain derives from a study of Ad26.COV2.S vaccination and SARS-CoV-2 variants. Study-level information: Dosing was one shot or two shots 56 days apart.

Produced via immunoSEQ multiplex PCR; TCRdb's table is partial and in-frame only. The sample records 440,000 or so clones, 90% being singletons. Treatment indicated: some 19 received Ad26.COV2.S at low or high dose, single or two shots; roughly five received placebo; per-sample allocation not given. Samples were taken on day 63 after the first vaccine or placebo injection. The sample came from a Boston adult aged 18-55 years. The V gene's germline CDR1 is LNHDA and CDR2 SQIVND (reference sequence). The junction had 19 bases not matched to a gene; V was cut back by 6 bases and J by 2 bases. The CDR3 has 19 amino acids. A remark on this clone: No antigen is known for it.

Whole-study findings and limits: It was vaccine recipients, not placebo recipients, who had the higher spike-specific TCR breadth.

The chain employs TRBV19 and TRBJ2-1; 7 bases line up with TRBD2. The input for sequencing was peripheral blood, taken in a trial of Ad26.COV2.S vaccine versus placebo. The TCR sequence derives from a person aged 18-65 years who received the Ad26.COV2.S COVID-19 vaccine or a placebo. The CDR3: CASRVAPPTSAEAYNEQFF. The CDR3 coding sequence is TGTGCCAGTAGGGTAGCTCCCCCAACTAGCGCCGAGGCCTACAATGAGCAGTTCTTC.